This T cell receptor beta chain is from a study of cytomegalovirus exposure and HLA in healthy donors. Sequencing used immunoSEQ multiplex PCR; TCRdb keeps in-frame clones, though not all of them. The profile shows over 150,000 clones, roughly 84% of them singletons. Trimming cost V 7 bases and J 4 bases; bases outside gene matches: 7. The length of the CDR3 is 15 residues. Germline assignment: CDR1 SNHLY and CDR2 FYNNEI. The material sequenced was PBMCs. The TCR was taken from a human donor in good health. J is TRBJ2-5 and V is TRBV2, with 12 bases aligning to TRBD2. For the CDR3, the DNA is TGTGCCAGCACCCAGGGACTAGCGGGCCGAGAGACCCAGTACTTC. Residues: CASTQGLAGRETQYF.